This TCR beta chain originates from a study of CD8 T cells in Susac syndrome. This CDR3 has 13 residues. Trimming took 8 bases from V and 3 from J; bases not matched to a gene: 4. CDR1 KGHDR and CDR2 SFDVKD come from the germline V gene. Regarding this clonotype: Its antigen remains unknown.

Study observations and caveats: As acknowledged by the study, its TCR sequencing and HLA analysis included a relatively small number of individuals.

CD8+ and CD4+ T cells from blood underwent TCR beta sequencing. The multiple sclerosis controls were treatment-naive patients, and their relapsing-remitting disease was stable or active. RNA totalling roughly 0.5 to 1 ug underwent reverse transcription with random hexamers. Across 54 Vbeta and 13 Jbeta, TCR beta CDR3 was amplified with immunoSEQ multiplex PCR. TCRdb processed the immunoSEQ multiplex PCR reads anew with MiXCR; each CDR3 protein has one entry. The sample gives about 130,000 distinct CDR3 sequences, 85% to 95% of which show up once; approximately 0.3% is in the top ten. V gene TRBV24-1 combines with J gene TRBJ1-2; 8 nucleotides agree with TRBD1. The clonotype originates from a human donor with multiple sclerosis. Sequencing input: CD8+ T cells from PBMCs. The CDR3 region is CATMDREYYGYTF. The CDR3, as DNA: TGTGCCACCATGGACAGGGAGTACTATGGCTACACCTTC.